This T cell receptor (beta chain) originates from a study of cytotoxic CD8 clonotypes in ibrutinib-treated CLL. Study-level information: After a median of approximately 68 months, about 14 patients stayed remitted and approximately twelve progressed; responses had been partial in around 25 and complete in 2. Response samples came after a median roughly 13 months of treatment, range 6 to 36.

General observations from the study: Sample timing was unmatched between remission and later-progressing patients; lymph nodes unstudied. Among the clonotypes, public ones were uncommon and contracted or held stable on treatment.

The CDR3 is 13 amino acids. Germline assignment: CDR1 SGHAT and CDR2 FQNNGV. V was clipped by 3 bases and J by 6 bases, with 12 bases between them. In regard to this clone: Its specificity is unknown.

TCRdb keeps only in-frame clones here, not all; method: immunoSEQ multiplex PCR. This table holds fewer than 400,000 clones, roughly two thirds found once. The sequencing used PBMCs, collected after 36 months of ibrutinib treatment. The chain links TRBV11-2 to TRBJ2-7; no reliable D call. The sequence was collected from a human donor with chronic lymphocytic leukemia. CDR3 amino acids: CASSFTSLIEQYF. CDR3 in DNA: TGTGCCAGCAGCTTTACGTCACTCATCGAGCAGTACTTC.